Sequencing of this T cell receptor (beta chain) was carried out in a study of blood T cell repertoires in COVID-19. From germline, CDR1 is SGHRS and CDR2 YFSETQ. V shed 0 bases and J 0 bases; nucleotides not matched to a gene: 4. The CDR3 consists of 17 residues. In the authors' methods: Reference gene primer amplification yielded estimated nucleated cell counts. Some clones are missing from TCRdb's copy, which holds only in-frame ones; the method was immunoSEQ multiplex PCR. D and trimming were read from the DNA, whereas the V and J calls and clone size are those reported in that table. Altogether almost 400,000 clones are present, 88% being singletons, with the ten largest covering 0.95% to 1%.

What was sequenced was PBMCs or T cells enriched from blood (not recorded which). The chain recombines TRBV5-1 with TRBJ2-1; TRBD2 agrees at 9 bases. The sequence was obtained from a woman in her thirties with acute COVID-19. CDR3 loop: CASSLELAGSSYNEQFF. The CDR3 coding sequence is TGCGCCAGCAGCTTGGAGCTAGCGGGGAGCTCCTACAATGAGCAGTTCTTC.